These 3 T cell receptor beta chains share one sample of origin, sequenced in a study of identical twins. TCRdb redid the calling of the 5' RACE reads with MiXCR, one entry per CDR3 protein. Of about 250,000 distinct CDR3 sequences in the sample, about 8% were seen once. These data also featured in a second study, about yellow fever vaccine responses in identical twins.

Material: CD8+ T cells sorted from blood. These receptor sequences come from a young woman in good health.

This clonotype was counted between two and nine times. The gene calls are TRBV7-2 and TRBJ2-3, with D perhaps TRBD2 (5 bases). The length of the CDR3 is 15 residues. Germline CDR1 reads SGHTA; CDR2 reads FQGNSA. Trimming removed 2 bases from V and 0 bases from J, with 9 bases in between. CDR3 loop: CASSLILGSTDTQYF. The DNA for the CDR3 is TGTGCCAGCAGCTTAATACTAGGGAGCACAGATACGCAGTATTTT.

This clonotype occurred a few times. The chain carries TRBV27 and TRBJ2-3, with a weak D call TRBD2 (5 bases). Deletions cut 1 base from V and 6 bases from J, with 14 bases between. Germline V gives CDR1 MNHEY, CDR2 SMNVEV (reference sequence). This CDR3 contains 15 residues. CDR3 DNA sequence: TGTGCCAGCAGTTTATGGCCCCTTCCGGGGGATACGCAGTATTTT. Its translation is CASSLWPLPGDTQYF.

The chain recombines TRBV4-1 with TRBJ1-2; D is unclear. The germline V gene has CDR1 MGHRA and CDR2 YSYEKL. The CDR3 has 20 residues. Trimming removed 4 bases at V and 5 bases at J, with 32 bases between. The CDR3 spells CASSPPQGPPYGEFGYGYTF. DNA for the CDR3: TGCGCCAGCAGCCCACCCCAAGGCCCTCCCTACGGAGAATTTGGTTATGGCTACACCTTC.